This T cell receptor beta chain was obtained from a study of cytotoxic CD8 clonotypes in ibrutinib-treated CLL. Whole-study context: Sequenced samples delivered averages of around 250,000 productive templates and some 93,000 productive rearrangements. Study outcomes and limitations: Against age-matched healthy donors, baseline clonality ran higher and tracked circulating CD8+ T-cell counts.

Using immunoSEQ multiplex PCR, the repertoire was profiled, and TCRdb retains in-frame clones only, with some absent. Here the sample spans more than 300,000 clones, around four fifths being singletons. To note about this clone: Its antigen remains unidentified.

Deletions cut 7 bases from V and 3 bases from J, with 17 bases between. CDR1 is SGHRS and CDR2 is YFSETQ in the germline V gene. This CDR3 spans 15 amino acids. The chain couples TRBV5-1 to TRBJ2-1, with TRBD1 as a possible D gene (6 bases). Sequences were derived from PBMCs, sampled before ibrutinib treatment. The receptor comes from a human donor with chronic lymphocytic leukemia. Written as DNA, the CDR3 is TGCGCCAGCGGGGCCTCGGGACAAGTCTACAATGAGCAGTTCTTC. Translation: CASGASGQVYNEQFF.